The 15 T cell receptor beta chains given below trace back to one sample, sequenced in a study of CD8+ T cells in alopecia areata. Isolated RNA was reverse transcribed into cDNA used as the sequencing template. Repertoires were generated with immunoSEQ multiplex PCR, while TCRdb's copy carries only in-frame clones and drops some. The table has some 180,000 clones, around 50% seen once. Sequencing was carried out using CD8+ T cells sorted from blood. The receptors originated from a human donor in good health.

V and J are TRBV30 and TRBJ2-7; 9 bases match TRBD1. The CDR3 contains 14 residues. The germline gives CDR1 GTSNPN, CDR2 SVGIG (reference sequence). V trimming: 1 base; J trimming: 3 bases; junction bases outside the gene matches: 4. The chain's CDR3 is CAWSAGTGSYEQYF. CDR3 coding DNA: TGTGCCTGGAGTGCCGGGACAGGGAGCTACGAGCAGTACTTC.

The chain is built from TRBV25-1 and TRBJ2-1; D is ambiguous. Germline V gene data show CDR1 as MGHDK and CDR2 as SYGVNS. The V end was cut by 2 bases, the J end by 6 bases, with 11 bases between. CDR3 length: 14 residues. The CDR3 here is CASSEGVRGNEQFF. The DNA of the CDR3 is TGTGCCAGCAGTGAAGGGGTCAGAGGCAATGAGCAGTTCTTC.

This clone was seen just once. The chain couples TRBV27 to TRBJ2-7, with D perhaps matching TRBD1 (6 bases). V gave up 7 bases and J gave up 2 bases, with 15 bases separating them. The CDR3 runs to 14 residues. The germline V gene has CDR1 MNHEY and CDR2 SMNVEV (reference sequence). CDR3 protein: CASIPGDNPYEQYF. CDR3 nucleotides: TGTGCCAGCATTCCCGGGGACAATCCCTACGAGCAGTACTTC.

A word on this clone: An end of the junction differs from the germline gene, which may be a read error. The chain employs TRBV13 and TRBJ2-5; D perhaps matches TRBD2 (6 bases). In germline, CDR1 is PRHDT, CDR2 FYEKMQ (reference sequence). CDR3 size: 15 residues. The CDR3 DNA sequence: TGTGCCAACAGCTTAGGCTGGGAGGAGGTGGAGACCCAGTACTTC. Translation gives CANSLGWEEVETQYF.

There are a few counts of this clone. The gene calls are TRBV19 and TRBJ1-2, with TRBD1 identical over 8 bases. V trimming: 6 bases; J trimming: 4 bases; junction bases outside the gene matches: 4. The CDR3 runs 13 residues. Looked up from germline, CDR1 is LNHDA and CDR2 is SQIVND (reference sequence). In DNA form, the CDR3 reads TGTGCCAGTAGCCCCCAGGGGGCCTATGGCTACACCTTC. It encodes CASSPQGAYGYTF.

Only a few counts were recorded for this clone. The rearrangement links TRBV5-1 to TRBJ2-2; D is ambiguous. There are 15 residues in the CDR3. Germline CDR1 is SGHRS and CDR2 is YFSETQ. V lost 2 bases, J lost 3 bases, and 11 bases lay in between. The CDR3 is CASSFITGDTGELFF. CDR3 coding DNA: TGCGCCAGCAGCTTTATCACTGGGGACACCGGGGAGCTGTTTTTT. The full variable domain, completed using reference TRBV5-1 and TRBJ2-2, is KAGVTQTPRYLIKTRGQQVTLSCSPISGHRSVSWYQQTPGQGLQFLFEYFSETQRNKGNFPGRFSGRQFSNSRSEMNVSTLELGDSALYLCASSFITGDTGELFFGEGSRLTVL.

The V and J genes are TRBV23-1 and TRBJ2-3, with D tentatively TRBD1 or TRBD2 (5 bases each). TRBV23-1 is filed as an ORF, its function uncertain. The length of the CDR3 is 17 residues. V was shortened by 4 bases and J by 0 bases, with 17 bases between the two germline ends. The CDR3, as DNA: TGCGCCAGCAGTCCCCATTACCGGGACGGGAGCACAGATACGCAGTATTTT. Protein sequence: CASSPHYRDGSTDTQYF.

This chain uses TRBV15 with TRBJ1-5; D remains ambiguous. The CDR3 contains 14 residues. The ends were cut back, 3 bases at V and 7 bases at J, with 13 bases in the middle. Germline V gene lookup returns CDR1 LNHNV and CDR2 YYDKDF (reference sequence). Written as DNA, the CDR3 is TGTGCCACCAGCAGGAAATCTTGGGGACAGCCCCAGCATTTT. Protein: CATSRKSWGQPQHF.

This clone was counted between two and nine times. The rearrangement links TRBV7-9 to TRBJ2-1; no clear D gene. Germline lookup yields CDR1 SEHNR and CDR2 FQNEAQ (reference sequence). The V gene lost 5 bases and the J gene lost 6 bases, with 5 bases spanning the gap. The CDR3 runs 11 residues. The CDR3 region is CASSPSNEQFF. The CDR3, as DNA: TGTGCCAGCAGCCCCTCCAATGAGCAGTTCTTC. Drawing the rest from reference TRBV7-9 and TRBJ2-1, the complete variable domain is DTGVSQNPRHKITKRGQNVTFRCDPISEHNRLYWYRQTLGQGPEFLTYFQNEAQLEKSRLLSDRFSAERPKGSFSTLEIQRTEQGDSAMYLCASSPSNEQFFGPGTRLTVL.

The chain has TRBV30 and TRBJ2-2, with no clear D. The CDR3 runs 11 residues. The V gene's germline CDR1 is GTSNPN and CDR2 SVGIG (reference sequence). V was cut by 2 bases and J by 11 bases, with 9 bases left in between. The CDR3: CAWSFGSELFF. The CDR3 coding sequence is TGTGCCTGGAGTTTTGGGTCTGAGCTGTTTTTT.

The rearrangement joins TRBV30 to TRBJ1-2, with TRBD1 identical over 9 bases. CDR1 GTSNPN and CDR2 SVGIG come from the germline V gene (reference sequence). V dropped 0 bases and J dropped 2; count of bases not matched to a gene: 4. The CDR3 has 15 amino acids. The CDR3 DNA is TGTGCCTGGAGTGTACCGGGACAGGGAAACTATGGCTACACCTTC. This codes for CAWSVPGQGNYGYTF.

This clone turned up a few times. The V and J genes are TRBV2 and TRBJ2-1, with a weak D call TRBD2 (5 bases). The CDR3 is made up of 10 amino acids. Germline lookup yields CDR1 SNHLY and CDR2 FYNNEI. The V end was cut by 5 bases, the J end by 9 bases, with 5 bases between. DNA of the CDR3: TGTGCCAGCAGTCTAGCTGAGCAGTTCTTC. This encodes CASSLAEQFF.

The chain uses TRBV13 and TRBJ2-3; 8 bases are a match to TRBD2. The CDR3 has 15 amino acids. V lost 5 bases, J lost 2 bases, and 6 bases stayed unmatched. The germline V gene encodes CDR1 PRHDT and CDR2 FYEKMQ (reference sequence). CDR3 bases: TGTGCCAGCAGCGAGAGACTAGCGACCACAGATACGCAGTATTTT. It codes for CASSERLATTDTQYF. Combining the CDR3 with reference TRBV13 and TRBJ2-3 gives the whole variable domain AAGVIQSPRHLIKEKRETATLKCYPIPRHDTVYWYQQGPGQDPQFLISFYEKMQSDKGSIPDRFSAQQFSDYHSELNMSSLELGDSALYFCASSERLATTDTQYFGPGTRLTVL.

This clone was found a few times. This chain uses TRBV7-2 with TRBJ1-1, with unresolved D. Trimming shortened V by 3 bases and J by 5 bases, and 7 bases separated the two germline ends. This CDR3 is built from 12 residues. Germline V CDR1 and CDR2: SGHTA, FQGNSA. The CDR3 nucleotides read TGTGCCAGCAGCTTTGAACGGACTGAAGCTTTCTTT. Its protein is CASSFERTEAFF.

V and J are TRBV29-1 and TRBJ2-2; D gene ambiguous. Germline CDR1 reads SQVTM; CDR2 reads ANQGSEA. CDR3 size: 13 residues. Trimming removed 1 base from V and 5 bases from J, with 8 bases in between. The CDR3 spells CSVEGFETGELFF. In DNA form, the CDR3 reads TGCAGCGTTGAAGGCTTTGAAACCGGGGAGCTGTTTTTT.